Listed here are 21 T cell receptor beta chains from one sample, sequenced in a study of monozygotic twins with inflammatory bowel disease. TCRdb reworked the 5' RACE reads into one entry per CDR3 protein, no DNA. This sample's table has 400,000 to 500,000 distinct CDR3 sequences. The sequencing input was blood. The origin of the receptors is a human donor with ulcerative colitis or Crohn's disease, or a healthy co-twin of an affected twin (not recorded which).

The gene calls are TRBV6-2 or TRBV6-3 and TRBJ1-5; TCRdb selects TRBD1, and the lack of DNA leaves this call unchecked. The germline V gene has CDR1 MNHEY and CDR2 SVGEGT. The CDR3 contains 15 residues. CDR3 amino acids: CASSYGIRGREPQHF.

V usage is TRBV2 and J usage is TRBJ2-5; TCRdb proposes TRBD1, but this gene call is untestable without DNA. In germline, CDR1 is SNHLY, CDR2 FYNNEI. The CDR3 consists of 14 residues. CDR3: CASGSPRRGETQYF.

The chain couples TRBV5-1 to TRBJ2-3. Germline CDR1 and CDR2: SGHRS and YFSETQ. This CDR3 comprises 14 residues. CDR3 sequence: CASTLGRNSDTQYF.

This chain connects TRBV6-1 to TRBJ1-2; the D gene TCRdb calls, TRBD1, cannot be checked with no DNA. This CDR3 is built from 14 residues. The V gene's germline CDR1 is MNHNS and CDR2 SASEGT. CDR3 protein: CASSPGATTGGYTF.

The J gene is TRBJ2-1, the V gene TRBV24-1; TCRdb reports TRBD1, a call that lacks DNA to check it against. Germline V lookup: CDR1 KGHDR, CDR2 SFDVKD. The CDR3 is 12 amino acids. The CDR3 here is CATGGRTGEQFF.

The rearrangement links TRBV5-1 to TRBJ2-5; the TCRdb call, TRBD1, lacks DNA for checking. The length of the CDR3 is 15 residues. From germline, CDR1 is SGHRS and CDR2 YFSETQ. CDR3 residues: CASSSLRGDQETQYF.

This chain joins TRBV6-1 and TRBJ2-2. The CDR3 sequence is 13 residues long. CDR1 and CDR2 (germline): MNHNS, SASEGT. The CDR3: CAASPPNTGELFF.

The chain links TRBV5-1 to TRBJ2-4; there is no DNA to check the TCRdb D call of TRBD1. Germline CDR1 reads SGHRS; CDR2 reads YFSETQ. This CDR3 region has 16 residues. The CDR3 spells CASSFSGNPAKNIQYF.

V gene TRBV7-2 combines with J gene TRBJ2-1; no DNA is available, so the TRBD2 call from TCRdb remains unchecked. The germline CDR1 and CDR2 sequences are SGHTA and FQGNSA. CDR3 length: 15 amino acids. The CDR3 sequence is CASSLGLADFNEQFF. Complete variable domain (other parts from reference TRBV7-2 and TRBJ2-1): GAGVSQSPSNKVTEKGKDVELRCDPISGHTALYWYRQSLGQGLEFLIYFQGNSAPDKSGLPSDRFSAERTGGSVSTLTIQRTQQEDSAVYLCASSLGLADFNEQFFGPGTRLTVL.

The genes are TRBV20-1 and TRBJ2-7; lacking DNA, the TRBD2 call made by TCRdb goes unchecked. The germline CDR1 and CDR2 sequences are DFQATT and SNEGSKA (reference sequence). This CDR3 region has 19 residues. The CDR3 spells CSASLGILSGRASGYEQYF.

This chain joins TRBV5-1 and TRBJ2-7. The CDR3 covers 15 residues. Germline V gene data show CDR1 as SGHRS and CDR2 as YFSETQ. This chain's CDR3 is CASSLQRAGPYEQYF. The complete variable domain, with remaining parts taken from reference TRBV5-1 and TRBJ2-7, reads KAGVTQTPRYLIKTRGQQVTLSCSPISGHRSVSWYQQTPGQGLQFLFEYFSETQRNKGNFPGRFSGRQFSNSRSEMNVSTLELGDSALYLCASSLQRAGPYEQYFGPGTRLTVT.

The chain joins TRBV24-1 to TRBJ2-1. The length of the CDR3 is 14 residues. CDR1 is KGHDR and CDR2 is SFDVKD in the germline V gene. CDR3 sequence: CATSDPRSYNEQFF.

The chain couples TRBV7-6 to TRBJ1-2; TCRdb indicates TRBD1, and absent DNA this call remains unverified. The length of the CDR3 is 17 residues. Germline CDR1 reads SGHVS; CDR2 reads FNYEAQ. The CDR3 here is CASSLNHGTGIMLDYTF. The entire variable domain, with the rest obtained from reference TRBV7-6 and TRBJ1-2, is as follows: GAGVSQSPRYKVTKRGQDVALRCDPISGHVSLYWYRQALGQGPEFLTYFNYEAQQDKSGLPNDRFSAERPEGSISTLTIQRTEQRDSAMYRCASSLNHGTGIMLDYTFGSGTRLTVV.

J is TRBJ2-1 and V is TRBV29-1; TCRdb gives TRBD2 as the D gene, but with no DNA this cannot be confirmed. The CDR3 has 13 amino acids. Germline lookup yields CDR1 SQVTM and CDR2 ANQGSEA. CDR3 sequence: CSGAAAVGNEQFF.

V gene TRBV12-3 or TRBV12-4 combines with J gene TRBJ1-6. This CDR3 is built from 16 residues. CDR3 in amino acids: CASSLDASSYNSPLHF.

The chain couples TRBV9 to TRBJ2-1; the D call of TRBD2 rests on TCRdb alone, since no DNA is present to check it. The germline V gene has CDR1 SGDLS and CDR2 YYNGEE. CDR3 size: 15 residues. CDR3 loop: CASSTQGLALNEQFF.

This chain connects TRBV12-3 or TRBV12-4 to TRBJ2-7; there is no DNA to check the TCRdb D call of TRBD2. CDR3 length: 13 residues. CDR3: CASRGTSEYEQYF.

The chain combines TRBV5-1 with TRBJ1-1; TCRdb indicates TRBD1, and absent DNA this call remains unverified. The CDR3 spans 15 residues. Germline V gene data show CDR1 as SGHRS and CDR2 as YFSETQ. CDR3 amino acids: CASSLGQGIGTEAFF.

The chain has TRBV5-1 and TRBJ2-3. Looked up from germline, CDR1 is SGHRS and CDR2 is YFSETQ. CDR3 length equals 15 residues. The CDR3 sequence is CASSLAEDFTDTQYF.

V and J are TRBV24-1 and TRBJ2-7; TCRdb gives TRBD1 as the D gene, but with no DNA this cannot be confirmed. The length of the CDR3 is 16 residues. From germline, CDR1 is KGHDR and CDR2 SFDVKD. CDR3 protein: CATSETPGQSSYEQYF.

V usage is TRBV19 and J usage is TRBJ1-2; TCRdb picks TRBD1, but there is no DNA to check that call. Germline V lookup: CDR1 LNHDA, CDR2 SQIVND (reference sequence). This CDR3 is built from 14 residues. Here the CDR3 reads CASNPPGGVNGYTF.